This T cell receptor (beta chain) is drawn from a study of Ad26.COV2.S vaccination and SARS-CoV-2 variants (dated by TCRdb to the early 2020s). For context, the study as a whole: Vaccine-arm donors came from COV1001, a multicentre, randomized, double-blind, placebo-controlled phase I-IIa trial of Ad26.COV2.S in healthy adults. The TCR-sequenced set comprised approximately 32 samples: some 19 Ad26.COV2.S vaccine recipients, 5 placebo recipients and 8 SARS-CoV-2 convalescent individuals. Participants in the trial were split at random into five groups of five each, receiving low-dose or high-dose Ad26.COV2.S once or twice, or else placebo on both occasions. TCRbeta repertoire sequencing served as the tool for gauging how specific and how broad the SARS-CoV-2-reactive T cell receptors were following Ad26.COV2.S vaccination. Ad26.COV2.S was given intramuscularly at 5x10^10 or 1x10^11 viral particles, as a single shot or as two shots 56 days apart. Investigators remained blinded to trial group allocation during experiments and outcome assessment. General study outcomes and caveats: After vaccination, substantial breadth of spike-specific CD8+ and CD4+ T cell responses was reported. The study was not powered to compare responses between vaccine doses or regimens. Vaccine and placebo recipients had similar non-spike TCR breadth, a finding consistent with the vaccine containing only spike. The authors noted that the TCR breadth and depth analyses may have underestimated total T cell responses. Compared with placebo recipients, Ad26.COV2.S recipients showed higher spike-specific TCR breadth (P = 0.0014).

Based on the germline V gene (reference sequence), the CDR1 and CDR2 sequences are LNHDA and SQIVND. Germline trimming: 5 bases from V, 4 bases from J; junction bases outside gene matches: 8. The CDR3 holds 15 amino acids from the cysteine to the phenylalanine. The sequence is cut down to CDR3 DNA, 45 bases in frame from base 1. What this sample's treatment or condition label stands for: roughly 19 received Ad26.COV2.S at low or high dose, single or two shots; roughly five received placebo; per-sample allocation not given. For vaccine and placebo recipients, the sequenced repertoires came from samples collected on day 63 after the first injection. Between 29 July and 7 August 2020, Cohort 1b enrolled some 25 adults aged 18-55 years at one site in Boston, USA. As a vaccine, Ad26.COV2.S was a replication-incompetent adenovirus type 26 vector that expressed a prefusion-stabilized SARS-CoV-2 spike protein derived from the original Wuhan strain.

Concerning this clone itself: No antigen is known for it. Base qualities are not recorded, but no much larger clone differs from it by a single base.

The immunoSEQ Assay was used to sequence TCRbeta CDR3 regions. After extraction, genomic DNA underwent amplification by bias-controlled multiplex PCR, followed by high-throughput sequencing. Regarding the original processing steps: Collapsing and filtering of sequences were performed to quantify the absolute abundance of each unique TCRbeta CDR3 region. Usable DNA was measured by amplifying reference genes present in all nucleated cells, and TCRbeta template counts were normalized to that usable DNA to estimate T cell fraction. Repertoire TCRs were annotated as SARS-CoV-2-specific by exact matching of V gene, CDR3 amino acid sequence and J gene to a known reactive TCR set. The reference SARS-CoV-2 TCR set came from MIRA and was filtered for enrichment in COVID-19-positive ImmuneCODE repertoires, removing public or cross-reactive TCRs. Drawing on the MIRA antigens, annotated TCRs were analysed further at the level of specific ORF or position within ORF. Breadth was defined as the number of annotated unique rearrangements divided by the total number of unique productive rearrangements, and depth was defined as the summed frequency of the annotated unique rearrangements. Two-sided Wilcoxon rank-sum tests were used to compare TCR breadth between groups. The clones in this table, taken by TCRdb from immuneACCESS, are in-frame only. Not every clone is retained; where verified, under half of the shortfall comes from an unresolved V gene, and the cause of the rest is unknown. The DNA gave D and trimming, while V, J and clone size come from that table. For this sample the table gives around 310,000 clones, of which roughly 90% were detected only once. Approximately 5% of the sample is held by the ten biggest clonotypes.

The sequence was collected from a person aged 18-65 years who received the Ad26.COV2.S COVID-19 vaccine or a placebo. Recombination linked TRBV19 to TRBJ2-7, with 10 bases in between that match TRBD1. Sequencing used peripheral blood, obtained in a trial of Ad26.COV2.S vaccine versus placebo. The DNA sequence is given as TGTGCCAGTAGTGGTTCGACAGGGGGCAGGTACGAGCAGTACTTC. It is translated as CASSGSTGGRYEQYF.